This TCR beta chain came from a study of tumor-infiltrating lymphocytes in primary liver carcinoma. Worth noting for this clonotype: Relative to the germline gene, one junction end is altered; a read error may explain this.

Synthesis of TCR beta cDNA was carried out from 450 to 650 ng total RNA with a constant-region primer. Nested multiplex PCR, run for three rounds with slightly modified ARM-PCR, yielded TCR beta libraries. Running around 9 cycles apiece, the first two PCR rounds relied on TRBV1-TRBV30 forward primers together with a C-beta reverse primer. MiXCR was run by TCRdb on the multiplex PCR reads, yielding one entry per CDR3 protein. This sample has 250,000 to 400,000 distinct CDR3 sequences; approximately 65% occur once, and the top ten carry 9%. RNA isolated from unsorted whole blood supplied the blood RNA, with germline DNA also extracted. The CDR3 length is 13 residues. The germline CDR1 and CDR2 sequences are SGHNT and YENEEA.

The specimen was peripheral blood. The rearrangement links TRBV11-3 to TRBJ2-3; the D gene is possibly TRBD1 (7 bases). The TCR originated in a man between 40 and 49 years old with primary liver carcinoma and hepatitis B virus infection. CDR3 in DNA: TGTGCCAGCGGAGGAGGGGGCACAGATACTCAGTATTTT. Protein: CASGGGGTDTQYF.